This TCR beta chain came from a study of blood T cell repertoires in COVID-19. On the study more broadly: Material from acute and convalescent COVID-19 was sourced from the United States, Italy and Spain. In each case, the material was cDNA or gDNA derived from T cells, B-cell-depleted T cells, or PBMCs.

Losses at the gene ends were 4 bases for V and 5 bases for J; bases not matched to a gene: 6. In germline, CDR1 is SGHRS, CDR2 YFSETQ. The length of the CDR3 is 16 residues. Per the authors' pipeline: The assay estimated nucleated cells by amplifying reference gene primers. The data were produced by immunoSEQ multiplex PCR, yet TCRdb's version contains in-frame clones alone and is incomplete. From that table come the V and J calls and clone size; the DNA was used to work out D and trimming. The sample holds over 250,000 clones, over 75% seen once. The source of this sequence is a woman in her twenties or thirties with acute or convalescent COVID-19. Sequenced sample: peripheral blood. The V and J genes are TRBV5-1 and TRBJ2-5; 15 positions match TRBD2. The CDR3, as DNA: TGCGCCAGCAGCCGGGGACTAGCGGGAGGTAGTGAGACCCAGTACTTC. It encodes CASSRGLAGGSETQYF.